This T cell receptor (beta chain) came from a study of T cell changes during pregnancy in multiple sclerosis. V lost 5 bases to trimming and J lost 6 bases; unmatched junction nucleotides: 7. Germline-derived CDR1 and CDR2 are MNHEY and SVGAGI. The CDR3 consists of 15 residues. Assay used: immunoSEQ multiplex PCR; TCRdb lists only in-frame clones, some missing. This sample carries approximately 70,000 clones, about 90% of them seen once, and the ten largest clones take roughly 2.1%. Sequenced here: peripheral blood, sampled in the first trimester of pregnancy. This chain joins TRBV6-5 and TRBJ2-3; 11 positions match TRBD2. The clonotype comes from a female donor with multiple sclerosis, enrolled in a pregnancy study. In DNA, the CDR3 is TGTGCCAGCAGTCTAGCGGGAGGACCGTGGGATACGCAGTATTTT. It codes for CASSLAGGPWDTQYF.